This T cell receptor beta chain was profiled in a study of shared clonotypes between healthy human individuals. Sequencing used immunoSEQ multiplex PCR; TCRdb keeps in-frame clones, though not all of them. The table lists about 1.1 million clones, 77% of them singletons. Germline lookup yields CDR1 SNHLY and CDR2 FYNNEI. The CDR3 has 14 amino acids. After removal of 5 bases from V and 4 bases from J, the junction contained 7 bases not matched to a gene. This chain uses TRBV2 with TRBJ2-5, with 7 bases that match TRBD2. The origin of this receptor is a man aged 18 to 30 in good health. Some clones in this sample may be carry-over from other donors' samples. The sample consisted of memory CD4+ T cells from PBMCs. As for subset: CD45RA-negative fraction. The CDR3 here is CASSKTSDGETQYF. CDR3 coding DNA: TGTGCCAGCAGTAAAACTAGCGATGGAGAGACCCAGTACTTC.